This T cell receptor (beta chain) derives from a study of regulatory T cells in long-lasting Graves disease. CDR3 length: 13 amino acids. Trimming cost V 5 bases and J 4 bases; bases outside gene matches: 3. Looked up from germline, CDR1 is MNHNS and CDR2 is SASEGT. Through Arm-PCR of CDR3 regions and iRepertoire HTBI primers, TCR beta libraries were built. TCRdb redid the calling of the multiplex PCR reads with MiXCR, one entry per CDR3 protein. Among about 520,000 distinct CDR3 sequences listed, approximately 12% were seen once. Noted time point: newly diagnosed GD, antithyroid drugs for less than 3 months. The TCR library was made from RNA that had been extracted from PBMCs in TRIzol. Staff drew around 10 milliliters of peripheral blood into EDTA tubes. These data also formed part of another study, on T cells in Graves' hyperthyroidism and ophthalmopathy.

This receptor was identified in a woman in her 30s with Graves disease. The chain employs TRBV6-1 and TRBJ2-3, with 7 bases identical to TRBD1. The specimen comprised peripheral blood mononuclear cells (PBMCs), sampled at new diagnosis, from a patient treated with antithyroid drugs. The CDR3 region is CASSQGQPDTQYF. The CDR3 bases are TGTGCCAGCAGTCAGGGACAGCCAGATACGCAGTATTTT.